This T cell receptor (beta chain) is from a study of T cell repertoires in cytomegalovirus infection. Overall study context: Matching HLA type and CMV infection were both indicated by public TCR beta signatures.

This clonotype was found many times. Its antigen is undetermined. Notes on the study in general: The response measured ex vivo was dominated by TCR beta clonotypes (HLA-C-restricted and CMV-specific). Cumulated frequencies of public TCR beta families served to identify carriers of CMV plus the relevant HLA.

TCRdb independently ran MiXCR on the reads; one entry per CDR3 protein. Of tens of thousands of distinct CDR3 sequences listed, 3.5% to 4% were seen once; the top ten hold around 22%. The CDR3 extends over 18 amino acids. Unmatched junction bases numbered 12, after V lost 3 bases and J lost 0 bases. The genes are TRBV12-3 or TRBV12-4 and TRBJ1-2; 8 nucleotides match TRBD1. Sequencing input: PBMCs. This clonotype was obtained from a human donor in good health (CMV status not recorded). Some clones in this sample may be carry-over from other donors' samples. CDR3 in amino acids: CASSFPRQGPFSNYGYTF. The CDR3 coding sequence is TGTGCCAGCAGTTTTCCCCGACAGGGGCCTTTTTCTAACTATGGCTACACCTTC.